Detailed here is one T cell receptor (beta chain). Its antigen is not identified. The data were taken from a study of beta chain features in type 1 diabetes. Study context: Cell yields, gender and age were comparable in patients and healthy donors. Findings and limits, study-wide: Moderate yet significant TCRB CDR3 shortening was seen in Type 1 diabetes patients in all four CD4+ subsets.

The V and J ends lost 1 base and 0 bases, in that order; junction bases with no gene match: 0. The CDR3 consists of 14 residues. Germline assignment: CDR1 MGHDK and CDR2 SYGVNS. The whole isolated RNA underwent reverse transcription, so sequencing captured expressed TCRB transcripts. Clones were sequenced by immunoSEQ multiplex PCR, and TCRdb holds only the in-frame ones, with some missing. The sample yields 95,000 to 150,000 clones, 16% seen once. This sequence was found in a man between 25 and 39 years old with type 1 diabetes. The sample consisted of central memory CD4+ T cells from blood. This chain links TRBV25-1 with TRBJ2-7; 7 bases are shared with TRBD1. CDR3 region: CASSESGGSYEQYF. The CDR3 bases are TGTGCCAGCAGTGAATCAGGGGGCTCCTACGAGCAGTACTTC.